This T cell receptor (beta chain) was sequenced for a study of blood T cell repertoires in COVID-19. Study-level information: T cells, B-cell-depleted T cells, or PBMCs provided the cDNA or gDNA that served as material.

How the authors handled the data: Reference gene primer amplification gave nucleated cell count estimates. Profiled with immunoSEQ multiplex PCR; TCRdb holds only in-frame clones, not every one. The DNA gave D and trimming, while V, J and clone size come from that table. The sample includes roughly 150,000 clones, 80% to 85% of them seen just once. V shed 4 bases and J 8 bases; nucleotides not matched to a gene: 7. CDR1 and CDR2 from the germline V gene are KGHSH and LQKENI. This CDR3 contains 13 residues. The sample taken for sequencing was peripheral blood. The chain carries TRBV18 and TRBJ1-2, with 7 bases lining up with TRBD1. The sequence derives from a man in his 70s with active or convalescent COVID-19. In DNA, the CDR3 is TGTGCCAGCTCACACAGGGGAGTGAGGGGCTACACCTTC. Protein product: CASSHRGVRGYTF.